The 5 T cell receptor beta chains in this list originate from one sample, sequenced in a study of response to subunit inactivated influenza vaccine. MiXCR was run by TCRdb on the RT-PCR reads, yielding one entry per CDR3 protein. The sample carries 600,000 to 850,000 distinct CDR3 sequences, approximately 14% recorded once. The sample in question was PBMCs from blood, obtained less than 15 days before vaccination. These receptors originate from a man between 50 and 59 years old who received an inactivated influenza vaccine.

This clonotype was counted only a few times. This chain uses TRBV27 with TRBJ2-1, with D uncertain. The CDR3 covers 17 residues. Trimming took 1 base from V and 2 from J, leaving 15 bases between them. CDR1 and CDR2 (germline): MNHEY, SMNVEV (reference sequence). CDR3 sequence reads: CASSLFRRGPTYNEQFF. In DNA form, the CDR3 reads TGTGCCAGCAGTTTATTCAGGCGAGGTCCGACCTACAATGAGCAGTTCTTC.

V usage is TRBV29-1 and J usage is TRBJ1-5, with D perhaps matching TRBD1 (6 bases). This CDR3 spans 13 amino acids. V lost 4 bases and J lost 6, with 13 bases in between. Germline loops: CDR1 SQVTM, CDR2 ANQGSEA. The CDR3 reads CSVVGTTGQPQHF. In DNA, the CDR3 is TGCAGCGTTGTTGGGACAACAGGTCAGCCCCAGCATTTT. Supplemented by reference TRBV29-1 and TRBJ1-5, the full variable domain reads SAVISQKPSRDICQRGTSLTIQCQVDSQVTMMFWYRQQPGQSLTLIATANQGSEATYESGFVIDKFPISRPNLTFSTLTVSNMSPEDSSIYLCSVVGTTGQPQHFGDGTRLSIL.

A few counts support this clonotype. The chain links TRBV5-1 to TRBJ2-3; 10 nucleotides match TRBD2. Unmatched junction bases numbered 7, after V lost 4 bases and J lost 8 bases. The germline V gene has CDR1 SGHRS and CDR2 YFSETQ. The CDR3 consists of 14 residues. CDR3 in amino acids: CASSELAGGGTQYF. The CDR3 DNA sequence: TGCGCCAGCAGCGAATTAGCGGGGGGCGGTACGCAGTATTTT.

This clonotype appeared a few times. The rearrangement uses TRBV20-1 and TRBJ2-1, with a possible D match to TRBD1 (5 bases). Germline loops: CDR1 DFQATT, CDR2 SNEGSKA (reference sequence). The germline V and J ends were trimmed by 5 bases and 5 bases, with 16 bases remaining between them. CDR3 size: 14 residues. CDR3 nucleotide sequence: TGCAGTGCTGACAGAGGCTCCAGAGACAATGAGCAGTTCTTC. This translates into CSADRGSRDNEQFF.

The V call is TRBV7-2, the J call TRBJ2-5, with 12 positions matching TRBD2. Germline V CDR1 and CDR2: SGHTA, FQGNSA. The CDR3 sequence is 14 residues long. J gave up 6 bases and V 5 bases, and 4 bases lay outside the gene matches. This CDR3 is CASSETSGRKTQYF. CDR3 DNA sequence: TGTGCCAGCAGCGAAACTAGCGGGAGGAAGACCCAGTACTTC. Using reference TRBV7-2 and TRBJ2-5 for the parts outside the CDR3, the full variable domain is GAGVSQSPSNKVTEKGKDVELRCDPISGHTALYWYRQSLGQGLEFLIYFQGNSAPDKSGLPSDRFSAERTGGSVSTLTIQRTQQEDSAVYLCASSETSGRKTQYFGPGTRLLVL.